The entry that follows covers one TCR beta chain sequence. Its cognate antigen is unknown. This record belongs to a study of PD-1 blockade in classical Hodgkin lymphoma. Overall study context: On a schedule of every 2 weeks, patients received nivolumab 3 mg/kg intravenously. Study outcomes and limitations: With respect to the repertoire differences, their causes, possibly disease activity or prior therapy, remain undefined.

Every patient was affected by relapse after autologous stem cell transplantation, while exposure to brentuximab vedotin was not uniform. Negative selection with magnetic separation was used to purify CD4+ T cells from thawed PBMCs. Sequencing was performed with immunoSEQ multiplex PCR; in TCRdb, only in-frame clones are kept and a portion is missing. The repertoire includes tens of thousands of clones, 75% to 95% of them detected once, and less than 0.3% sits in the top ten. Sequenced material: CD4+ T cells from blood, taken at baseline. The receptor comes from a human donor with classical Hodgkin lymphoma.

The CDR3 here is CASSKELPGVLHYEQYF. The CDR3, as DNA: TGTGCCAGCAGCAAAGAATTGCCAGGGGTCCTCCACTACGAGCAGTACTTC. The chain links TRBV21-1 to TRBJ2-7; the table assigns TRBD1, which was not confirmed against the DNA. TRBV21-1 has pseudogene status. This CDR3 comprises 17 residues.